The text below deals with one T cell receptor beta chain. This entry is derived from a study of blood T cell repertoires in COVID-19. The CDR3 extends over 16 amino acids. CDR1 MNHEY and CDR2 SMNVEV come from the germline V gene (reference sequence). With 7 bases clipped from V and 4 bases from J, the junction kept 13 bases outside the gene matches. Measured with immunoSEQ multiplex PCR; TCRdb has only the in-frame clones, and not every one. Of some 70,000 clones in the sample, approximately 90% were seen once. The chain combines TRBV27 with TRBJ1-2; 9 nucleotides align to TRBD1. What was sequenced was PBMCs or T cells enriched from blood (not recorded which). This clonotype was obtained from a woman aged 35 to 49 who had recovered from COVID-19. The CDR3 reads CASTRTGGAAPYGYTF. The DNA of the CDR3 is TGTGCCAGCACCCGAACAGGGGGCGCAGCTCCCTATGGCTACACCTTC.